Following are 4 T cell receptor beta chains from one sample sequenced in a study of blood T cell repertoires in COVID-19. TCRdb's copy holds only in-frame clones and misses some; the assay was immunoSEQ multiplex PCR. The data hold fewer than 150,000 clones, with 85% observed a single time. The specimen was peripheral blood. The receptor set was obtained from a human donor in a cohort sampled during active COVID-19.

A single count supports this clone. The rearrangement uses TRBV5-4 and TRBJ2-5, with 8 bases fitting TRBD2. V was pared by 3 bases and J by 1 base, with 11 bases of the junction left unmatched. This CDR3 has 17 amino acids. Germline values: CDR1 SGHNT, CDR2 YYREEE (reference sequence). Written as DNA, the CDR3 is TGTGCCAGCAGCTGGGATTACGGCCGGGGGGGCCAAGAGACCCAGTACTTC. Protein sequence: CASSWDYGRGGQETQYF. Full variable domain (missing parts from reference TRBV5-4 and TRBJ2-5): ETGVTQSPTHLIKTRGQQVTLRCSSQSGHNTVSWYQQALGQGPQFIFQYYREEENGRGNFPPRFSGLQFPNYSSELNVNALELDDSALYLCASSWDYGRGGQETQYFGPGTRLLVL.

The chain is built from TRBV28 and TRBJ1-6; a possible D gene is TRBD1 (6 bases). Trimming removed 6 bases at V and 8 bases at J, with 14 bases between. The germline V gene encodes CDR1 MDHEN and CDR2 SYDVKM. This CDR3 contains 14 residues. CDR3 in amino acids: CASSWGGQDSPLHF. CDR3 coding DNA: TGTGCCAGCAGCTGGGGGGGGCAGGATTCACCCCTCCACTTT.

This clone was picked up a small number of times. This sequence joins TRBV28 and TRBJ1-5; 11 positions match TRBD1. CDR1 and CDR2 from the germline V gene are MDHEN and SYDVKM. Unmatched junction bases numbered 3, after V lost 10 bases and J lost 4 bases. The CDR3 contains 13 residues. The CDR3: CAIGQGANQPQHF. Here the CDR3 DNA reads TGTGCCATTGGACAGGGGGCGAATCAGCCCCAGCATTTT.

The gene calls are TRBV7-9 and TRBJ1-5, with TRBD1 identical over 8 bases. The CDR3 loop spans 16 amino acids. In germline, CDR1 is SEHNR, CDR2 FQNEAQ (reference sequence). The V segment lost 4 bases and the J segment 2 bases; nucleotides outside the gene matches: 7. The CDR3 bases are TGTGCCAGCAGCTGGGGGGCGGGACAGGGCAATCAGCCCCAGCATTTT. Amino acid sequence: CASSWGAGQGNQPQHF.